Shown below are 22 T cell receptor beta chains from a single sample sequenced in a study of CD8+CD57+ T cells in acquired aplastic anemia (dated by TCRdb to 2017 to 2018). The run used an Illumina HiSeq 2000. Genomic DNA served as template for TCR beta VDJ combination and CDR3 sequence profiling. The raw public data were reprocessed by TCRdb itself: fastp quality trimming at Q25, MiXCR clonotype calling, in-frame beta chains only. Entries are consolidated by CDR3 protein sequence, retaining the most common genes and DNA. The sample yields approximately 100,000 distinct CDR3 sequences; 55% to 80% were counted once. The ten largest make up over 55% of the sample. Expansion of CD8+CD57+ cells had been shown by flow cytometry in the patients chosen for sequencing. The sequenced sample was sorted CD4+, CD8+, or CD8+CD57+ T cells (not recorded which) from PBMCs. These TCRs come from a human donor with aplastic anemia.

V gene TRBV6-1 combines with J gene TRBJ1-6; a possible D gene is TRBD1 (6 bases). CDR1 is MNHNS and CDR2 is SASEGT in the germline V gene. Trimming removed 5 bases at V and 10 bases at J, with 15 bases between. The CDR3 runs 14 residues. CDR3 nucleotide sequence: TGTGCCAGCAGTCCCGGGACAAATCCGTCACCCCTCCACTTT. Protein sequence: CASSPGTNPSPLHF.

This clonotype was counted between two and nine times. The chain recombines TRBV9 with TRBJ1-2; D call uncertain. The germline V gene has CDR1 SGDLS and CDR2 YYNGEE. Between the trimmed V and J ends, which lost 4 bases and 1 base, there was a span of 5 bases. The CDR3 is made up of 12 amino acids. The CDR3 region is CASSLNNYGYTF. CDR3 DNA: TGTGCCAGCAGCTTAAATAACTATGGCTACACCTTC.

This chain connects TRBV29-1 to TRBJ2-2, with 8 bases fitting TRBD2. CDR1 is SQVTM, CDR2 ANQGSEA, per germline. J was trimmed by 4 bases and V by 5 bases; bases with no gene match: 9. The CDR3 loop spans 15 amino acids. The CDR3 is CSVSGLAGSTGELFF. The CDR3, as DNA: TGCAGCGTTTCCGGGCTAGCGGGCTCCACCGGGGAGCTGTTTTTT.

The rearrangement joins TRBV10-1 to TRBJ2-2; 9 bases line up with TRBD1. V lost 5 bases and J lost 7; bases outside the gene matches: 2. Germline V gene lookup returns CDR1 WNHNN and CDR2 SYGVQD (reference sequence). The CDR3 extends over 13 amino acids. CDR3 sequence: CASSWTGDGELFF. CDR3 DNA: TGCGCCAGCAGTTGGACAGGGGACGGGGAGCTGTTTTTT.

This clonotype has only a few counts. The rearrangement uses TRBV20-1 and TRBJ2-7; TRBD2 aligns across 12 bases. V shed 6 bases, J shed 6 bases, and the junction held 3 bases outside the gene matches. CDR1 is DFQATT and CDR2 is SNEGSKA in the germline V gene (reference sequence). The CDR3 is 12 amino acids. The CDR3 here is CSAPLAGGEQYF. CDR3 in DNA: TGCAGTGCACCACTAGCGGGAGGCGAGCAGTACTTC.

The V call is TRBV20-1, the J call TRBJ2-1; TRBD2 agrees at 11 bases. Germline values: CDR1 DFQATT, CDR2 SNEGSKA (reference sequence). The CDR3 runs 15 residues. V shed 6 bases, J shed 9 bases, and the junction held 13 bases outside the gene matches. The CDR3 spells CSAKHTSGSNAEQFF. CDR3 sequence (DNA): TGCAGTGCAAAACATACTAGCGGGAGTAATGCTGAGCAGTTCTTC.

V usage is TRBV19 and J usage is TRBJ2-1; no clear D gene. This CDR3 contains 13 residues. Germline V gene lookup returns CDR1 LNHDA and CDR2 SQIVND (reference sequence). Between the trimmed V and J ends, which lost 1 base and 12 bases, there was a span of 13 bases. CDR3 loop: CASSIGIVDSQFF. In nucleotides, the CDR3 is TGTGCCAGTAGTATAGGGATAGTGGATTCGCAGTTCTTC.

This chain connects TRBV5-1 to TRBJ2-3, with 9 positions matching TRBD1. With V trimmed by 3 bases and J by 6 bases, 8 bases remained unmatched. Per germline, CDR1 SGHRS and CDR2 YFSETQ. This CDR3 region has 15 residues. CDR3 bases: TGCGCCAGCAGCTGGGGACAGGGTATTTCGGATACGCAGTATTTT. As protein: CASSWGQGISDTQYF.

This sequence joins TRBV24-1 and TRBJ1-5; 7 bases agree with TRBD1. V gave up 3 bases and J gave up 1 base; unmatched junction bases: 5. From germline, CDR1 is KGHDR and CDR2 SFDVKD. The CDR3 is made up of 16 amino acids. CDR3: CATSDQGQVSNQPQHF. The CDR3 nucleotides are TGTGCCACCAGTGATCAAGGACAGGTGAGCAATCAGCCCCAGCATTTT.

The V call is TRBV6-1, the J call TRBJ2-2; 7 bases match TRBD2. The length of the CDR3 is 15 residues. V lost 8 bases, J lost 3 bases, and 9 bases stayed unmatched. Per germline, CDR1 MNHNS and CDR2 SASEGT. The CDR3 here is CASHAAGVHTGELFF. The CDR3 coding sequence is TGTGCCAGCCATGCGGCGGGAGTACACACCGGGGAGCTGTTTTTT.

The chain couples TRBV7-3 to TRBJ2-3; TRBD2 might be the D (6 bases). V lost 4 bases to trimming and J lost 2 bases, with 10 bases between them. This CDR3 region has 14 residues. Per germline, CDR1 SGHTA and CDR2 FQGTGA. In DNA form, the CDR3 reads TGTGCCAGCAGCTCGGGACTCGCCACAGATACGCAGTATTTT. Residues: CASSSGLATDTQYF.

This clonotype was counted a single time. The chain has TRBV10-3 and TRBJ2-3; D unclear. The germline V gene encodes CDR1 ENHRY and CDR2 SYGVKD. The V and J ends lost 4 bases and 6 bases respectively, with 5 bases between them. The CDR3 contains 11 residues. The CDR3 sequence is CAISGDDTQYF. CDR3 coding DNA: TGTGCCATCAGTGGGGATGATACGCAGTATTTT.

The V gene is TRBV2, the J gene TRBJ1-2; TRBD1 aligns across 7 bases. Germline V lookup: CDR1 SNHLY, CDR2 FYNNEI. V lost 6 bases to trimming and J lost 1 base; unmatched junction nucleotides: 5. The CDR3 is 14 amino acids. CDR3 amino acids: CASRLDRDNYGYTF. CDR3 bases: TGTGCCAGCAGACTTGACAGGGATAACTATGGCTACACCTTC.

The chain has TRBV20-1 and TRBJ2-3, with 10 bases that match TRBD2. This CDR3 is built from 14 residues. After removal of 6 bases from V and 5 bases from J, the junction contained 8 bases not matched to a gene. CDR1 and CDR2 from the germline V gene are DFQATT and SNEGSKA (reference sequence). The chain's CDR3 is CSANSGGSQDTQYF. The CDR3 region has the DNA TGCAGTGCCAATAGCGGGGGGTCCCAAGATACGCAGTATTTT.

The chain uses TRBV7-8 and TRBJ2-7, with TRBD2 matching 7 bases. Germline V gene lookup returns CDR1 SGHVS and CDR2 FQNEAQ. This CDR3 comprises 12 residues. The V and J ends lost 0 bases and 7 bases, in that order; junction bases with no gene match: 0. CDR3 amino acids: CASSLAGREQYF. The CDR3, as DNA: TGTGCCAGCAGCTTAGCCGGGAGGGAGCAGTACTTC.

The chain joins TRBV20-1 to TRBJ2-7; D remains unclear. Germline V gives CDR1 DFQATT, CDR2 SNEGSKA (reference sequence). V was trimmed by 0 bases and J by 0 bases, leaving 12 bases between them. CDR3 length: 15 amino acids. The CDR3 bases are TGCAGTGCTAGAGATCAAATAGGACCCTCCTACGAGCAGTACTTC. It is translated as CSARDQIGPSYEQYF.

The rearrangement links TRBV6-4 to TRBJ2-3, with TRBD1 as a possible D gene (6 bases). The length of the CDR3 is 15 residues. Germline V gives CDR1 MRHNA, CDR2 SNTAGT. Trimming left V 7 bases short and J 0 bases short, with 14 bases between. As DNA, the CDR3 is TGTGCCAGCAAACGGGACACAGCCAGCACAGATACGCAGTATTTT. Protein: CASKRDTASTDTQYF.

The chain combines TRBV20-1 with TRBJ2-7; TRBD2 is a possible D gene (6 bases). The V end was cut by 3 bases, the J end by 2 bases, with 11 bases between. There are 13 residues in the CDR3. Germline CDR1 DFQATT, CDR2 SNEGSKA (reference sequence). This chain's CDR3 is CSASPGTPYEQYF. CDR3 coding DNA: TGCAGTGCTAGCCCCGGGACTCCCTACGAGCAGTACTTC.

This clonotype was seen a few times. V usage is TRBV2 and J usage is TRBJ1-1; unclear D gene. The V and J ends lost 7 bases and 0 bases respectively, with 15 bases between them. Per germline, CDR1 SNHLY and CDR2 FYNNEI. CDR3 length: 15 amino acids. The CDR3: CASKLETTMNTEAFF. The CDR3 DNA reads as TGTGCCAGCAAATTGGAAACAACCATGAACACTGAAGCTTTCTTT. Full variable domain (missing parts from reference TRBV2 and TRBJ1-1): EPEVTQTPSHQVTQMGQEVILRCVPISNHLYFYWYRQILGQKVEFLVSFYNNEISEKSEIFDDQFSVERPDGSNFTLKIRSTKLEDSAMYFCASKLETTMNTEAFFGQGTRLTVV.

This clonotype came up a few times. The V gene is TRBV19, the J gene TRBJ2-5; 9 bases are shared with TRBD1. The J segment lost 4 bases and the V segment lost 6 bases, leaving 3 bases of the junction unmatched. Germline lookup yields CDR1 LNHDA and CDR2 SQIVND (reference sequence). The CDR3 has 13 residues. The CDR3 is CASSQTGGETQYF. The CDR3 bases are TGTGCCAGTAGCCAGACAGGGGGAGAGACCCAGTACTTC.

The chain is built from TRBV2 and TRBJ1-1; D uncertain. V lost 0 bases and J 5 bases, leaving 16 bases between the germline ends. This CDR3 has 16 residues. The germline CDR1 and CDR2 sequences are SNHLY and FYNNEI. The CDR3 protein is CASSEALSSPRTEAFF. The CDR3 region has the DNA TGTGCCAGCAGTGAAGCGCTGTCATCTCCAAGGACTGAAGCTTTCTTT.

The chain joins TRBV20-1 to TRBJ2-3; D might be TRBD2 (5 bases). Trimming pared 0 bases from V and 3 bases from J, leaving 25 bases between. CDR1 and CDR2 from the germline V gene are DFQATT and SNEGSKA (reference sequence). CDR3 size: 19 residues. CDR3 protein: CSARDPPVSSARETDTQYF. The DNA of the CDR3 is TGCAGTGCTAGAGATCCCCCCGTTAGCAGTGCTCGGGAAACAGATACGCAGTATTTT.